This T cell receptor beta chain was sequenced during a study of blood T cell repertoires in COVID-19. Background on the study: T cells, B-cell-depleted T cells, or PBMCs supplied cDNA or gDNA.

V was pared by 6 bases and J by 3 bases, with 26 bases between. The CDR3 consists of 18 residues. Germline CDR1 MGHDK, CDR2 SYGVNS. Using immunoSEQ multiplex PCR, the repertoire was profiled, and TCRdb retains in-frame clones only, with some absent. Of about 220,000 clones in the sample, approximately 86% were seen once. The sequence derives from a woman of 80 years or more with acute or convalescent COVID-19. The V call is TRBV25-1, the J call TRBJ2-5; TRBD1 is a possible D gene (5 bases). Source material: peripheral blood. The DNA for the CDR3 is TGTGCCAGCAGAGAGGTTGGGGCTAGGAGTGATTTAAAAGAGACCCAGTACTTC. The encoded protein is CASREVGARSDLKETQYF.